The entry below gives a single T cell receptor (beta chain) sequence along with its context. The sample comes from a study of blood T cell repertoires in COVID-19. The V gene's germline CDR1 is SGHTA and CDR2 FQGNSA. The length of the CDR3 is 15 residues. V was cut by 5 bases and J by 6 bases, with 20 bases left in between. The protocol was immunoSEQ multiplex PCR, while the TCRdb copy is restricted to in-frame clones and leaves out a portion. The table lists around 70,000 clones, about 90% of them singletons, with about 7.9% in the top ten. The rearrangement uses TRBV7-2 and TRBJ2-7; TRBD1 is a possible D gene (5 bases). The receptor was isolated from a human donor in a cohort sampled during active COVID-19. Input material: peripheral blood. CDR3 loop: CASSPQGLIAAEQYF. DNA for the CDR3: TGTGCCAGCAGCCCCCAGGGCTTGATTGCCGCCGAGCAGTACTTC.